These 25 T cell receptor beta chains were sequenced from one sample in a study of blood T cell repertoires in COVID-19. This table comes from immunoSEQ multiplex PCR, and its TCRdb copy is limited to in-frame clones, with some not included. The table lists approximately 200,000 clones, about 91% of them singletons. Sequenced sample: peripheral blood. Receptor source: a woman younger than 45 with acute or convalescent COVID-19.

With regard to this clone: At one of its ends the junction is not consistent with the germline gene, which may arise from a read error. The CDR3 DNA reads as TGCGCCAGCAGTGAGCTGACTAGCGGGATAGAGTTTTTT. This encodes CASSELTSGIEFF. This chain links TRBV10-1 with TRBJ2-3; 11 nucleotides agree with TRBD2. Germline loops: CDR1 WNHNN, CDR2 SYGVQD (reference sequence). CDR3 length: 13 amino acids.

This clone has a single count. This sequence joins TRBV25-1 and TRBJ2-2, with D possibly matching TRBD1 (5 bases). Germline lookup yields CDR1 MGHDK and CDR2 SYGVNS. This CDR3 region has 13 residues. The ends were cut back, 8 bases at V and 1 base at J, with 8 bases in the middle. CDR3 sequence reads: CASQGLNTGELFF. The CDR3, as DNA: TGTGCCAGCCAGGGTTTGAACACCGGGGAGCTGTTTTTT.

J is TRBJ2-7 and V is TRBV12-5, with unresolved D. This CDR3 region has 11 residues. Germline CDR1 LGHNT, CDR2 FRNRAP. The V end lost 6 bases, the J end lost 6 bases, and 9 bases lay between the germline ends. CDR3 loop: CASGETFEQYF. Written as DNA, the CDR3 is TGTGCTAGTGGGGAGACCTTCGAGCAGTACTTC.

This chain connects TRBV5-6 to TRBJ2-7; D is uncertain. Deletions cut 3 bases from V and 1 base from J, with 17 bases between. The CDR3 contains 16 residues. Germline V gene data show CDR1 as SGHDT and CDR2 as YYEEEE. As DNA, the CDR3 is TGTGCCAGCAGCTCCATATCCCACGGTCCTTCCTACGAGCAGTACTTC. Amino acids: CASSSISHGPSYEQYF.

The chain couples TRBV24-1 to TRBJ2-1; perhaps TRBD1 as D (5 bases). Germline V gives CDR1 KGHDR, CDR2 SFDVKD. The CDR3 has 16 residues. Deletions cut 5 bases from V and 0 bases from J, with 13 bases between. The CDR3 reads CATSGLQANSYNEQFF. The CDR3 nucleotides read TGTGCCACCAGTGGTCTACAGGCGAACTCCTACAATGAGCAGTTCTTC.

The chain combines TRBV5-1 with TRBJ1-1; 7 nucleotides agree with TRBD1. The CDR3 is 14 amino acids. Germline V gene sequence: CDR1 SGHRS, CDR2 YFSETQ. The trim removed 4 bases at V and 4 bases at J, leaving 7 bases unmatched. DNA for the CDR3: TGCGCCAGCAGCCAGGGGACAGCCCTCACTGAAGCTTTCTTT. Amino acid sequence: CASSQGTALTEAFF.

The chain links TRBV11-2 to TRBJ1-1; 7 bases align to TRBD1. The germline gives CDR1 SGHAT, CDR2 FQNNGV. The CDR3 contains 14 residues. After removal of 2 bases from V and 4 bases from J, the junction contained 4 bases not matched to a gene. This CDR3 reads CASSLRGQVTEAFF. CDR3 sequence (DNA): TGTGCCAGCAGCTTAAGGGGGCAGGTCACTGAAGCTTTCTTT.

CDR3 nucleotide sequence: TGTGCCAGCAGCGCACCGGGACTAGCCTACAATGAGCAGTTCTTC. Amino acids: CASSAPGLAYNEQFF. The chain carries TRBV9 and TRBJ2-1; TRBD2 matches 8 bases. The ends lost 3 bases at V and 2 bases at J; junction bases unmatched: 4. The germline CDR1 and CDR2 sequences are SGDLS and YYNGEE. This CDR3 is 15 amino acids long.

V is TRBV24-1 and J is TRBJ1-1, with D hard to call. This CDR3 has 13 residues. Trimming shortened V by 5 bases and J by 5 bases, and 11 bases separated the two germline ends. Germline-derived CDR1 and CDR2 are KGHDR and SFDVKD. CDR3 residues: CATSVGLGTEAFF. The CDR3 nucleotides read TGTGCCACCAGTGTAGGACTGGGTACTGAAGCTTTCTTT.

This clone was counted once. V and J are TRBV6-5 and TRBJ1-1, with a tentative D call TRBD1 (6 bases). Germline CDR1 and CDR2: MNHEY and SVGAGI. V lost 2 bases and J 7 bases, leaving 14 bases between the germline ends. The CDR3 consists of 14 residues. The CDR3 is CASSYRGRGGEAFF. The CDR3 coding sequence is TGTGCCAGCAGTTACAGGGGCAGGGGTGGTGAAGCTTTCTTT.

The chain links TRBV6-5 to TRBJ2-7; 7 bases are shared with TRBD1. Trimming took 2 bases from V and 3 from J; bases not matched to a gene: 4. CDR1 is MNHEY and CDR2 is SVGAGI in the germline V gene. CDR3 length equals 14 residues. CDR3 sequence: CASSYGDSDYEQYF. In nucleotides, the CDR3 is TGTGCCAGCAGTTACGGGGACAGCGACTACGAGCAGTACTTC.

The genes are TRBV18 and TRBJ2-6, with D maybe TRBD1 (5 bases). The CDR3 spans 15 residues. V gave up 5 bases and J gave up 0 bases, with 8 bases separating them. Germline-derived CDR1 and CDR2 are KGHSH and LQKENI. The CDR3 coding sequence is TGTGCCAGCTCATATACAGGCTCTGGGGCCAACGTCCTGACTTTC. Its translation: CASSYTGSGANVLTF.

This chain uses TRBV28 with TRBJ2-2, with TRBD2 as a possible D gene (5 bases). CDR1 MDHEN and CDR2 SYDVKM come from the germline V gene. The CDR3 is made up of 14 amino acids. The V end lost 5 bases, the J end lost 2 bases, and 9 bases lay between the germline ends. The CDR3 DNA is TGTGCCAGCAGTCGACGGGATAACACCGGGGAGCTGTTTTTT. This encodes CASSRRDNTGELFF. The full variable domain, completed using reference TRBV28 and TRBJ2-2, is DVKVTQSSRYLVKRTGEKVFLECVQDMDHENMFWYRQDPGLGLRLIYFSYDVKMKEKGDIPEGYSVSREKKERFSLILESASTNQTSMYLCASSRRDNTGELFFGEGSRLTVL.

V is TRBV2 and J is TRBJ1-1, with D hard to call. The V gene lost 6 bases and the J gene lost 4 bases, with 18 bases spanning the gap. This CDR3 has 15 residues. Germline CDR1 SNHLY, CDR2 FYNNEI. As DNA, the CDR3 is TGTGCCAGCAGGCCCGCTACCCCGAGGCGCACTGAAGCTTTCTTT. It encodes CASRPATPRRTEAFF.

This clone was counted a few times. This rearrangement joins TRBV5-1 to TRBJ2-2; the match to TRBD1 covers 8 bases. Germline V lookup: CDR1 SGHRS, CDR2 YFSETQ. The CDR3 spans 16 residues. J was trimmed by 5 bases and V by 4 bases; bases with no gene match: 10. CDR3 in DNA: TGCGCCAGCAGCCCTTGGACAGGGATAAAAACCGGGGAGCTGTTTTTT. Translating it yields CASSPWTGIKTGELFF.

The rearrangement links TRBV12-5 to TRBJ2-1; possible D gene TRBD1, 6 bases. Germline V gene sequence: CDR1 LGHNT, CDR2 FRNRAP. Trimming stripped 4 bases from V and 3 bases from J, with 10 bases between. The CDR3 has 14 amino acids. CDR3: CASGSGTFYNEQFF. For the CDR3, the DNA is TGTGCTAGTGGTTCCGGGACATTCTACAATGAGCAGTTCTTC.

This rearrangement joins TRBV18 to TRBJ1-5; D is unclear. V was trimmed by 4 bases and J by 6 bases, leaving 10 bases between them. CDR3 length: 13 residues. Germline-derived CDR1 and CDR2 are KGHSH and LQKENI. The CDR3 sequence is CASSRGGGQPQHF. The CDR3 nucleotides read TGTGCCAGCTCACGAGGCGGAGGTCAGCCCCAGCATTTT. Combining the CDR3 with reference TRBV18 and TRBJ1-5 gives the whole variable domain NAGVMQNPRHLVRRRGQEARLRCSPMKGHSHVYWYRQLPEEGLKFMVYLQKENIIDESGMPKERFSAEFPKEGPSILRIQQVVRGDSAAYFCASSRGGGQPQHFGDGTRLSIL.

V and J are TRBV5-1 and TRBJ2-3; TRBD2 agrees at 7 bases. This CDR3 has 14 residues. Germline values: CDR1 SGHRS, CDR2 YFSETQ. Trimming at V came to 4 bases and at J to 5 bases, leaving 7 bases not matched to a gene. CDR3 sequence reads: CASSPRGDEDTQYF. As DNA, the CDR3 is TGCGCCAGCAGCCCCCGGGGGGATGAAGATACGCAGTATTTT.

For this clone: This sample also contains other DNA sequences that code for the same CDR3. This sequence joins TRBV7-2 and TRBJ2-7, with D hard to call. The CDR3 spans 13 residues. Trimming stripped 1 base from V and 3 bases from J, with 7 bases between. Germline values: CDR1 SGHTA, CDR2 FQGNSA. The CDR3 nucleotides are TGTGCCAGCAGCTTAGGCCAGATCTACGAGCAGTACTTC. Its translation is CASSLGQIYEQYF.

The J gene is TRBJ2-7, the V gene TRBV5-1, with TRBD1 as a possible D gene (6 bases). The CDR3 length is 14 residues. V lost 1 base and J lost 5, with 13 bases in between. The V gene's germline CDR1 is SGHRS and CDR2 YFSETQ. This chain's CDR3 is CASSLTTGLNEQYF. In DNA form, the CDR3 reads TGCGCCAGCAGCTTGACCACAGGGCTTAACGAGCAGTACTTC.

The chain combines TRBV5-1 with TRBJ1-4, with a possible D match to TRBD1 (6 bases). This CDR3 has 15 residues. The germline V and J ends were trimmed by 3 bases and 3 bases, with 12 bases remaining between them. The germline V gene has CDR1 SGHRS and CDR2 YFSETQ. In nucleotides, the CDR3 is TGCGCCAGCAGCTCTACAGGGCCGCCTAATGAAAAACTGTTTTTT. Residues: CASSSTGPPNEKLFF.

The chain combines TRBV5-1 with TRBJ2-7; 8 nucleotides align to TRBD1. Trimming cost V 4 bases and J 1 base; bases outside gene matches: 10. Germline CDR1 SGHRS, CDR2 YFSETQ. This CDR3 spans 16 amino acids. The CDR3 DNA sequence: TGCGCCAGCAGCCTACATGTAACAGGGGGGTCCTACGAGCAGTACTTC. Translated: CASSLHVTGGSYEQYF.

This chain connects TRBV4-1 to TRBJ2-2; 7 bases fit TRBD1. The CDR3 totals 14 residues. Germline V gene lookup returns CDR1 MGHRA and CDR2 YSYEKL. The V gene end was trimmed by 4 bases and the J gene end by 8 bases; junction bases not matched to a gene: 7. The CDR3 sequence: CASSLTTGAGELFF. The CDR3 coding sequence is TGCGCCAGCAGCCTTACTACAGGGGCAGGGGAGCTGTTTTTT.

This clone has only one observation. The chain uses TRBV6-5 and TRBJ2-3; D is possibly TRBD2 (5 bases). The germline V gene has CDR1 MNHEY and CDR2 SVGAGI. This CDR3 is 15 amino acids long. Trimming took off 6 bases at V and 4 bases at J, with 17 bases between the two ends. DNA for the CDR3: TGTGCCAGCAGGCTACTGCGAGGGAGTGCAGATACGCAGTATTTT. Translation: CASRLLRGSADTQYF.

This clone showed up just once. The V call is TRBV2, the J call TRBJ2-2; 9 bases fit TRBD2. The CDR3 runs to 15 residues. V was pared by 6 bases and J by 6 bases, with 8 bases of the junction left unmatched. Germline CDR1 reads SNHLY; CDR2 reads FYNNEI. The CDR3: CASRTAGGLAGELFF. The CDR3 nucleotides are TGTGCCAGCAGGACGGCGGGAGGGCTCGCCGGGGAGCTGTTTTTT.